This entry lists 20 T cell receptor beta chains sequenced from one sample in a study of T-cell memory formation after mild COVID-19. TCRdb processed the 5' RACE reads anew with MiXCR; each CDR3 protein has one entry. The sample consists of more than 150,000 distinct CDR3 sequences, approximately 17% of them appearing once. The sample was PBMCs or a T cell subset sorted from them (not recorded which). The receptors stem from a man aged 18-30 years who had mild COVID-19 (a few samples of this study predate the infection). Cell type and time point are not known.

This clonotype was seen a few times. V and J are TRBV6-5 and TRBJ2-5; 9 bases fit TRBD2. The CDR3 runs 16 residues. V shed 6 bases, J shed 1 base, and the junction held 9 bases outside the gene matches. The germline gives CDR1 MNHEY, CDR2 SVGAGI. CDR3 sequence reads: CASRLSGGTLQETQYF. CDR3 sequence (DNA): TGTGCCAGCAGATTGAGCGGGGGGACGCTCCAAGAGACCCAGTACTTC.

This clonotype came up many times. V usage is TRBV18 and J usage is TRBJ2-5; D gene unclear. CDR3 length: 12 residues. With 6 bases removed from V and 4 bases from J, the gap between germline ends came to 9 bases. The germline V gene has CDR1 KGHSH and CDR2 LQKENI. CDR3: CASSAFSETQYF. The CDR3 nucleotides read TGTGCCAGCTCCGCCTTTTCAGAGACCCAGTACTTC.

The chain has TRBV9 and TRBJ2-6; D is perhaps TRBD1 or TRBD2 (5 bases each). The V and J ends lost 2 bases and 2 bases respectively, with 5 bases between them. CDR1 and CDR2 (germline): SGDLS, YYNGEE. The CDR3 contains 14 residues. The CDR3 DNA reads as TGTGCCAGCAGCGTGGGGGCTGGGGCCAACGTCCTGACTTTC. Its translation: CASSVGAGANVLTF.

This clonotype was recorded at least ten times. This rearrangement joins TRBV5-1 to TRBJ2-7; D gene ambiguous. The length of the CDR3 is 14 residues. The germline V gene has CDR1 SGHRS and CDR2 YFSETQ. V gave up 0 bases and J gave up 4 bases, with 11 bases separating them. The CDR3 protein is CASSLAPLNYEQYF. In DNA form, the CDR3 reads TGCGCCAGCAGCTTGGCCCCCCTCAATTACGAGCAGTACTTC.

This clonotype was counted between two and nine times. The V and J genes are TRBV4-2 and TRBJ1-3; no clear D gene. Germline V gives CDR1 LGHNA, CDR2 YNFKEQ. CDR3 length equals 14 residues. Trimming cost V 1 base and J 4 bases, with 8 bases left between them. The CDR3 nucleotides read TGTGCCAGCAGCCAAGGACACGGGGGAAACACCATATATTTT. Encoded protein: CASSQGHGGNTIYF.

The rearrangement links TRBV9 to TRBJ2-2, with D unresolved. The CDR3 sequence is 12 residues long. With 4 bases removed from V and 7 bases from J, the gap between germline ends came to 8 bases. CDR1 is SGDLS and CDR2 is YYNGEE in the germline V gene. In nucleotides, the CDR3 is TGTGCCAGCAGCCCCGATTACGGGGAGCTGTTTTTT. It is translated as CASSPDYGELFF.

This clonotype was seen more than once but under ten times. This chain links TRBV4-3 with TRBJ2-3; TRBD2 might be the D (5 bases). This CDR3 has 16 residues. From germline, CDR1 is LGHNA and CDR2 YSLEER. V lost 0 bases and J lost 0, with 10 bases in between. The DNA for the CDR3 is TGCGCCAGCAGCCAAGATCGAGGGCAAAGCACAGATACGCAGTATTTT. This codes for CASSQDRGQSTDTQYF.

This clonotype has a handful of counts. V and J are TRBV4-3 and TRBJ1-1, with 7 bases identical to TRBD1. V trimming: 5 bases; J trimming: 6 bases; junction bases outside the gene matches: 6. Germline CDR1 reads LGHNA; CDR2 reads YSLEER. This CDR3 region has 13 residues. In DNA form, the CDR3 reads TGCGCCAGCAGCTCCTTTCAGGGGGCTGAAGCTTTCTTT. Its protein is CASSSFQGAEAFF.

This chain links TRBV7-3 with TRBJ2-2; D is undetermined. The V gene's germline CDR1 is SGHTA and CDR2 FQGTGA. V dropped 6 bases and J dropped 1 base, with 9 bases sitting between them. The CDR3 consists of 14 residues. DNA for the CDR3: TGTGCCAGCAGAGCCTCCAGGAACACCGGGGAGCTGTTTTTT. Its translation: CASRASRNTGELFF.

The genes are TRBV12-3 or TRBV12-4 and TRBJ1-1, with TRBD1 identical over 8 bases. This CDR3 region has 16 residues. V was pared by 4 bases and J by 1 base, with 8 bases of the junction left unmatched. This chain's CDR3 is CASSSLFGTGNTEAFF. The CDR3, as DNA: TGTGCCAGCAGTTCACTTTTTGGGACAGGGAACACTGAAGCTTTCTTT.

A few counts support this clonotype. This sequence joins TRBV5-1 and TRBJ2-5; the D gene could be TRBD1 or TRBD2 (5 bases each). The CDR3 is 13 amino acids. The V gene's germline CDR1 is SGHRS and CDR2 YFSETQ. V gave up 2 bases and J gave up 5 bases, with 10 bases separating them. The CDR3 DNA is TGCGCCAGCAGCTTCGGGGCGACGGAGACCCAGTACTTC. Protein product: CASSFGATETQYF.

The chain links TRBV3-1 to TRBJ1-4; 7 bases are shared with TRBD1. Germline CDR1 reads LGHDT; CDR2 reads YNNKEL (reference sequence). V trimming: 2 bases; J trimming: 8 bases; junction bases outside the gene matches: 8. The CDR3 covers 15 residues. The CDR3 DNA follows: TGTGCCAGCAGCCAAATCGCAGGGGGTCTGGAAAAACTGTTTTTT. Amino acids: CASSQIAGGLEKLFF.

The rearrangement links TRBV24-1 to TRBJ1-2; D is ambiguous. Germline CDR1 and CDR2: KGHDR and SFDVKD. The CDR3 is 14 amino acids. Trimming left V 4 bases short and J 4 bases short, with 12 bases between. Written as DNA, the CDR3 is TGTGCCACCAGTGACCCGACACAACTCTATGGCTACACCTTC. Amino acid sequence: CATSDPTQLYGYTF.

The J gene is TRBJ1-1, the V gene TRBV10-3; 8 nucleotides agree with TRBD1. Germline CDR1 and CDR2: ENHRY and SYGVKD. The CDR3 is made up of 14 amino acids. J was trimmed by 4 bases and V by 8 bases; bases with no gene match: 9. CDR3 residues: CAISPQGATTEAFF. The CDR3 nucleotides are TGTGCCATCTCGCCTCAGGGGGCGACCACTGAAGCTTTCTTT.

At least ten counts were recorded for this clonotype. The gene calls are TRBV28 and TRBJ2-7; 12 nucleotides align to TRBD1. CDR1 and CDR2 (germline): MDHEN, SYDVKM. The V and J ends lost 6 bases and 9 bases, in that order; junction bases with no gene match: 3. There are 12 residues in the CDR3. The CDR3 protein is CASSLGQGAQYV. As DNA, the CDR3 is TGTGCCAGCAGCCTGGGACAGGGGGCGCAGTACGTC.

This clonotype was seen a single time. The rearrangement uses TRBV7-8 and TRBJ2-3; 8 nucleotides align to TRBD2. Germline V gene lookup returns CDR1 SGHVS and CDR2 FQNEAQ. This CDR3 region has 15 residues. The V gene end was trimmed by 0 bases and the J gene end by 4 bases; junction bases not matched to a gene: 3. This chain's CDR3 is CASSLASGAADTQYF. DNA of the CDR3: TGTGCCAGCAGCTTAGCTAGCGGGGCCGCAGATACGCAGTATTTT.

The chain carries TRBV29-1 and TRBJ2-5; TRBD1 matches 9 bases. The J segment lost 3 bases and the V segment lost 0 bases, leaving 2 bases of the junction unmatched. The CDR3 spans 14 residues. The germline V gene has CDR1 SQVTM and CDR2 ANQGSEA. For the CDR3, the DNA is TGCAGCGTTGAAGATACAGGGGGCAAAGAGACCCAGTACTTC. As protein: CSVEDTGGKETQYF.

In DNA, the CDR3 is TGTGCCAGCAGTTTAGGCCAGCAAAATCAGCCCCAGCATTTT. Its protein product is CASSLGQQNQPQHF. The chain recombines TRBV12-3 or TRBV12-4 with TRBJ1-5; no clear D gene. The CDR3 is 14 amino acids. V was cut by 1 base and J by 4 bases, with 8 bases left in between.

The chain employs TRBV5-1 and TRBJ1-1, with 7 nucleotides matching TRBD1. The CDR3 has 15 residues. The germline gives CDR1 SGHRS, CDR2 YFSETQ. The junction had 9 bases not matched to a gene; V was cut back by 0 bases and J by 7 bases. The CDR3 DNA reads as TGCGCCAGCAGCTTGGATGGACAGGTCCGAGGTGAAGCTTTCTTT. Its protein product is CASSLDGQVRGEAFF.

This clonotype was counted a few times. This chain connects TRBV7-9 to TRBJ1-3, with no clear D. Trimming stripped 1 base from V and 3 bases from J, with 4 bases between. The CDR3 is 13 residues long. Germline loops: CDR1 SEHNR, CDR2 FQNEAQ (reference sequence). The CDR3 DNA reads TGTGCCAGCAGCTTAGAACGTGGAAACACCATATATTTT. Its translation is CASSLERGNTIYF.